Listed below are T cell receptor beta chains from one sample, sequenced in a study of blood T cell repertoires in COVID-19. The method was immunoSEQ multiplex PCR; TCRdb's version includes in-frame clones alone and lacks a portion of them. Here the sample spans 100,000 to 150,000 clones, more than 80% being singletons. The sample was peripheral blood. These receptor sequences come from a woman of 80 years or more with COVID-19, enrolled during active disease. Each CDR3 is given with its conserved first and last residue. A D gene is named only where the DNA matches it firmly. Clone size is shown for a subset of rows, as once, few, many or a class of expanded clone.

j_call | clone_size | d_call | v_call | cdr3_nt | cdr3_aa
TRBJ2-5 | - | - | TRBV5-4 | TGTGCCAGCAGCTTTGGAGGCAACCAAGAGACCCAGTACTTC | CASSFGGNQETQYF
TRBJ1-6 | - | TRBD1 | TRBV28 | TGTGCCAGCATCACGGGACAGGGTTTTAGTTCACCCCTCCACTTT | CASITGQGFSSPLHF
TRBJ1-1 | - | - | TRBV6-5 | TGTGCCAGCAGTTACTTTGGGAGCATGAACACTGAAGCTTTCTTT | CASSYFGSMNTEAFF
TRBJ2-1 | - | TRBD2 | TRBV5-6 | TGTGCCAGCAGCAGACTAGCGGGAGAGGTAGCCAATGAGCAGTTCTTC | CASSRLAGEVANEQFF
TRBJ2-5 | - | TRBD2 | TRBV5-4 | TGTGCCAGCAGCCCACCGACTAGCGGGAGGTCGGAGACCCAGTACTTC | CASSPPTSGRSETQYF
TRBJ1-1 | - | - | TRBV10-3 | TGTGCCATCAGTGAGGACAGGACAACTGAAGCTTTCTTT | CAISEDRTTEAFF
TRBJ1-1 | - | - | TRBV29-1 | TGCAGCGTAACAGAGAACACTGAAGCTTTCTTT | CSVTENTEAFF
TRBJ2-2 | - | - | TRBV6-2/TRBV6-3 | TGTGCCAGCAGTTACGGTCCTGCAGGCGGGGAGCTGTTTTTT | CASSYGPAGGELFF
TRBJ1-1 | once | TRBD1 | TRBV28 | TGTGCCAGCATAGAATCCTCAGGGGGTATCACTGAAGCTTTCTTT | CASIESSGGITEAFF
TRBJ2-7 | - | TRBD2 | TRBV5-1 | TGCGCCAGCAGCTTGGAGTCGGGACTAGCGGGAGGGCCGTACGAGCAGTACTTC | CASSLESGLAGGPYEQYF
TRBJ2-7 | - | - | TRBV3-1/TRBV3-2 | TGTGCCAGCAGCCAGGCCCCAGAGCGGTACTTC | CASSQAPERYF
TRBJ2-5 | - | - | TRBV14 | TGTGCCAGCAGCCAAGATTATGGCGGGGTGTTCACGACCCAGTACTTC | CASSQDYGGVFTTQYF
TRBJ2-1 | - | TRBD2 | TRBV5-1 | TGCGCCAGCAGCTTGGTTGCGGGAGCTGACAATGAGCAGTTCTTC | CASSLVAGADNEQFF
TRBJ1-1 | - | - | TRBV3-1/TRBV3-2 | TGTGCCAGCAGCCCCGATCTAGGGGCTGAAGCTTTCTTT | CASSPDLGAEAFF
TRBJ1-1 | - | - | TRBV27 | TGTGCCAGCAGTTTATCGCGGGGGCGCAGGGTCTTCTTT | CASSLSRGRRVFF
TRBJ1-1 | - | - | TRBV28 | TGTGCCAGCAGTTTATCGGGGGGCGCCGGTTCCGACACTGAAGCTTTCTTT | CASSLSGGAGSDTEAFF
TRBJ2-1 | - | TRBD2 | TRBV7-6 | TGTGCCAGCAGCTTGGTTGACGGCGGGAGGAGAAGAAATGAGCAGTTCTTC | CASSLVDGGRRRNEQFF
TRBJ2-1 | - | TRBD2 | TRBV2 | TGTGCCAGCAGTGGACTAGCGGGAGGTTCCTACAATGAGCAGTTCTTC | CASSGLAGGSYNEQFF
TRBJ2-5 | - | - | TRBV19 | TGTGCCAGTAGTCCGACAGGTACCCAAGAGACCCAGTACTTC | CASSPTGTQETQYF
TRBJ1-3 | - | - | TRBV6-2/TRBV6-3 | TGTGCCAGCACCCCCAGGCGTAGTCGGTTACAGGGTCTCTCGGGAAACACCATATATTTT | CASTPRRSRLQGLSGNTIYF
TRBJ2-7 | - | - | TRBV19 | TGTGCCACCCGTAGCGACCCGAGCTCCTACGAGCAGTACTTC | CATRSDPSSYEQYF
TRBJ1-1 | - | - | TRBV4-1 | TGCGCCAGCAGCCCCGTTGAAGGTCTTCGCGAGGTGATGAACACTGAAGCTTTCTTT | CASSPVEGLREVMNTEAFF
TRBJ2-5 | - | TRBD1 | TRBV28 | TGTGCCAGCAGTTTTTGGGCAGGGGGCCAAGAGACCCAGTACTTC | CASSFWAGGQETQYF
TRBJ1-3 | - | - | TRBV24-1 | TGTGCCACCAGTGATACCAGGGAGGCTGGAAACACCATATATTTT | CATSDTREAGNTIYF
TRBJ2-3 | - | TRBD2 | TRBV19 | TGTGCCAGTGCTAACGGGAGGGCCGGTACAGATACGCAGTATTTT | CASANGRAGTDTQYF
TRBJ1-1 | - | - | TRBV29-1 | TGCAGGGGAGGGGAGTTGAACACTGAAGCTTTCTTT | CRGGELNTEAFF
TRBJ2-5 | - | TRBD1 | TRBV5-4 | TGTGCCAGCAGCCAAGCTGACAGGGGGCGCTTTGAGACCCAGTACTTC | CASSQADRGRFETQYF
TRBJ2-5 | - | - | TRBV12-3/TRBV12-4 | TGTGCCACCGCGACTGGTGTAGGGACCCAGTACTTC | CATATGVGTQYF
TRBJ1-5 | - | - | TRBV19 | TGTGCCAGTAGTAAGTACAGGGATAGCAATCAGCCCCAGCATTTT | CASSKYRDSNQPQHF
TRBJ2-3 | - | TRBD2 | TRBV27 | TGTGCCAGCAGTTTCATTAGAGCGGGAGGTCCAGATACGCAGTATTTT | CASSFIRAGGPDTQYF
TRBJ2-6 | - | TRBD1 | TRBV5-1 | TGCGCCAGCAGCTACGGGACAGGGGAGGGCGTCCTGACTTTC | CASSYGTGEGVLTF
TRBJ2-7 | - | TRBD1 | TRBV19 | TGTGCCAGTAGGCCTGGACAGGGGACGTACGAGCAGTACTTC | CASRPGQGTYEQYF
TRBJ2-5 | - | - | TRBV3-1/TRBV3-2 | TGTGCCAGCAGCCGGACTACGCAAGAGACCCAGTACTTC | CASSRTTQETQYF
TRBJ2-5 | - | - | TRBV11-3 | TGTGCCAGCAGCTTAGGTCCCGAAGAGACCCAGTACTTC | CASSLGPEETQYF
TRBJ2-3 | few | TRBD2 | TRBV27 | TGTGCCAGCAGTCTCAATCTACTAGCGGGATACACAGATACGCAGTATTTT | CASSLNLLAGYTDTQYF
TRBJ1-2 | - | - | TRBV28 | TGTGCCAGCAGTTTAGGGTCCGGGATTGGTGGCTACACCTTC | CASSLGSGIGGYTF
TRBJ1-1 | - | TRBD1 | TRBV4-2 | TGTGCCAGCAGCTCCGGGACAGAAACTCGGAGGACTGAAGCTTTCTTT | CASSSGTETRRTEAFF
TRBJ1-6 | - | - | TRBV6-1 | TGTGCCAGCAGTGGTACAGGGAGTAATTTCTATAAATCACCCCTCCACTTT | CASSGTGSNFYKSPLHF
TRBJ2-1 | - | TRBD2 | TRBV7-6 | TGTGCCAGCAGCCCGGGGGGGACTAGCGGGAGGGCTGACAATGAGCAGTTCTTC | CASSPGGTSGRADNEQFF
TRBJ2-5 | once | - | TRBV7-2 | TGTGCCAGCAGCTTAGCTGCCCAGGGGAGAGGTGGGACCCAGTACTTC | CASSLAAQGRGGTQYF
TRBJ2-5 | - | TRBD2 | TRBV7-6 | TGTGCCAGCAGCCCTAAACTATCGACTAGCGGGAGGGAGACCCAGTACTTC | CASSPKLSTSGRETQYF
TRBJ2-2 | - | TRBD2 | TRBV5-4 | TGTGCCAGCAGCTCCTCCGGGACTAGCGGTTCCACCGGGGAGCTGTTTTTT | CASSSSGTSGSTGELFF
TRBJ2-3 | - | TRBD2 | TRBV28 | TGTGCCAGCAGTTTCCGTAGCGGGAGGGCTAGCACAGATACGCAGTATTTT | CASSFRSGRASTDTQYF
TRBJ2-1 | - | TRBD2 | TRBV5-1 | TGCGCCAGCAGCTTGGTGACTAGCGGGATGAATGAGCAGTTCTTC | CASSLVTSGMNEQFF
TRBJ2-7 | - | - | TRBV28 | TGTGCCAGCAGCCCCCCCTTATACGAGCAGTACTTC | CASSPPLYEQYF
TRBJ2-3 | - | TRBD2 | TRBV7-8 | TGTGCCAGCAGGTTAGCGGGAGATAAGACAGATACGCAGTATTTT | CASRLAGDKTDTQYF
TRBJ1-1 | - | - | TRBV7-9 | TGTGCCAGCAGCTTACGCCGAGCAGGCACTGAAGCTTTCTTT | CASSLRRAGTEAFF
TRBJ2-3 | - | - | TRBV3-1/TRBV3-2 | TGTGCCAGCAGCCAAGGACTGAGCGAAGTCCCAGATACGCAGTATTTT | CASSQGLSEVPDTQYF
TRBJ1-5 | - | - | TRBV27 | TGTGCCAGCACCTCGACTTCCAGCAATCAGCCCCAGCATTTT | CASTSTSSNQPQHF
TRBJ1-2 | - | TRBD1 | TRBV7-8 | TGTGCCAGCAGCTTAACACAGACAGGGCTCTATGGCTACACCTTC | CASSLTQTGLYGYTF
TRBJ2-1 | - | - | TRBV5-1 | TGCGCCAGCAGCTTGGGCGGTTTCTCCTACAATGAGCAGTTCTTC | CASSLGGFSYNEQFF
TRBJ1-2 | - | TRBD1 | TRBV7-2 | TGTGCCAGCAGCTGGGGACAGGGAGGCTACACCTTC | CASSWGQGGYTF
TRBJ2-7 | few | - | TRBV20-1 | TGCAGTGCTAGTAACGGGAACTATGATTCGGGGGAGTTC | CSASNGNYDSGEF
TRBJ2-3 | - | TRBD2 | TRBV11-3 | TGTGCCAGCAGCCAGGGACTAGCGGGAGAAGGGGATACGCAGTATTTT | CASSQGLAGEGDTQYF